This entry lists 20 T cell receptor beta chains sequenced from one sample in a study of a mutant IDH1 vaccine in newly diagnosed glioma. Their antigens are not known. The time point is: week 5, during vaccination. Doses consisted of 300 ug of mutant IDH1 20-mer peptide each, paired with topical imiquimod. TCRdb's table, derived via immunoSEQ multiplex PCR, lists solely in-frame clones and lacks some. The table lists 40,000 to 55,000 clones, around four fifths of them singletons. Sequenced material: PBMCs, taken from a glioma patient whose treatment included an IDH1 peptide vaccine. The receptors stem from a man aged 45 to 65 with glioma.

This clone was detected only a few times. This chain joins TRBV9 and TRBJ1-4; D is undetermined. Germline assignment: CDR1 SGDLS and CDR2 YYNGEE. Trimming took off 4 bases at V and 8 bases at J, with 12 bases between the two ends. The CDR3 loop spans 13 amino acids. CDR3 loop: CASSPSLGEKLFF. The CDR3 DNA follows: TGTGCCAGCAGCCCATCCCTAGGGGAAAAACTGTTTTTT.

The CDR3 here is CASGRSTGGRTEAFF. CDR3 sequence (DNA): TGTGCTAGTGGTCGATCTACAGGGGGTCGGACTGAAGCTTTCTTT. V is TRBV12-5 and J is TRBJ1-1, with 8 bases fitting TRBD1. After removal of 5 bases from V and 5 bases from J, the junction contained 10 bases not matched to a gene. The CDR3 contains 15 residues. CDR1 and CDR2 (germline): LGHNT, FRNRAP. The full variable domain, with the rest looked up from reference TRBV12-5 and TRBJ1-1, is DARVTQTPRHKVTEMGQEVTMRCQPILGHNTVFWYRQTMMQGLELLAYFRNRAPLDDSGMPKDRFSAEMPDATLATLKIQPSEPRDSAVYFCASGRSTGGRTEAFFGQGTRLTVV.

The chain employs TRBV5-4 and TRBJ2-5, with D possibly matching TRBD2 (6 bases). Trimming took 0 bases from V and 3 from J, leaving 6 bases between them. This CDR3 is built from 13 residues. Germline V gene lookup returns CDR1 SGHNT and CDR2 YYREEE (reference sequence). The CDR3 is CASSLGGEETQYF. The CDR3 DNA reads TGTGCCAGCAGCTTGGGCGGGGAAGAGACCCAGTACTTC.

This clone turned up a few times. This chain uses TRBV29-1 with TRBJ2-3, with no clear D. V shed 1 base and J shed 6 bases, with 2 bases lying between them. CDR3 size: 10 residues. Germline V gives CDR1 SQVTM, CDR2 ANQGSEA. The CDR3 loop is CSVEVDTQYF. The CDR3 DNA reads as TGCAGCGTTGAAGTTGATACGCAGTATTTT.

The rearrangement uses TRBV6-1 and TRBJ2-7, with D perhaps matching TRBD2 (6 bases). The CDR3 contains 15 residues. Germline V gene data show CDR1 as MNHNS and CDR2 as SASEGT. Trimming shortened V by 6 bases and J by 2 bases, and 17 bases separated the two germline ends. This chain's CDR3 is CASSRLGGRAYEQYF. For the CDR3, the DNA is TGTGCCAGCAGCCGACTAGGCGGGCGAGCCTACGAGCAGTACTTC.

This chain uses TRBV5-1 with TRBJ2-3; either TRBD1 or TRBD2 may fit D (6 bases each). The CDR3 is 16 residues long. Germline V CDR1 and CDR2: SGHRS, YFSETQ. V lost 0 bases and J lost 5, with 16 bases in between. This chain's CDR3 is CASSLAQRGVVDTQYF. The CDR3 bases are TGCGCCAGCAGCTTGGCCCAGAGGGGGGTTGTAGATACGCAGTATTTT.

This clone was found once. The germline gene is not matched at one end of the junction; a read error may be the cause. CDR3 sequence reads: CASSSAPVGTQYF. The DNA for the CDR3 is TGTGCTAGCAGCTCGGCTCCAGTCGGGACCCAGTACTTC. This chain uses TRBV7-7 with TRBJ2-5; no firm D call. CDR3 length: 13 residues. The germline V gene encodes CDR1 SSHAT and CDR2 FNYEAQ (reference sequence).

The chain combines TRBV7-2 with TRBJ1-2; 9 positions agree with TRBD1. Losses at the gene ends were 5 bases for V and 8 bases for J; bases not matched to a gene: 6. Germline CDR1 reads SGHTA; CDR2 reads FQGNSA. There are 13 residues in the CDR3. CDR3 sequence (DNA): TGTGCCAGCAGCCCCGGGACAGGGCTGGGCTACACCTTC. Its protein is CASSPGTGLGYTF.

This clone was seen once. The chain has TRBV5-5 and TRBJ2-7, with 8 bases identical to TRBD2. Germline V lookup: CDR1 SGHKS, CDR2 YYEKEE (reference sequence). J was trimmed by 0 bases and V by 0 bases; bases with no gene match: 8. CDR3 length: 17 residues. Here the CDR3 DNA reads TGTGCCAGCAGCTTGGCCAATAGCGGGGCAAACTCCTACGAGCAGTACTTC. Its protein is CASSLANSGANSYEQYF.

The CDR3 reads CASSLVLQGTEAFF. CDR3 DNA sequence: TGTGCCAGCAGCTTAGTTCTACAGGGCACTGAAGCTTTCTTT. The chain couples TRBV11-2 to TRBJ1-1, with a possible D match to TRBD1 (6 bases). Trimming stripped 1 base from V and 4 bases from J, with 10 bases between. The CDR3 loop spans 14 amino acids. Germline loops: CDR1 SGHAT, CDR2 FQNNGV.

CDR3 residues: CAISPSGAGEQYF. CDR3 nucleotide sequence: TGTGCCATCAGTCCCTCGGGGGCAGGGGAGCAGTACTTC. This chain joins TRBV10-3 and TRBJ2-7; D is tentatively TRBD1 or TRBD2 (6 bases each). The length of the CDR3 is 13 residues. V lost 5 bases, J lost 7 bases, and 15 bases lay in between. Germline V gene lookup returns CDR1 ENHRY and CDR2 SYGVKD.

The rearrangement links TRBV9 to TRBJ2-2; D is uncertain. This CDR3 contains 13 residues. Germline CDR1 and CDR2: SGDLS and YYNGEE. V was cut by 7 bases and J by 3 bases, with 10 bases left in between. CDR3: CASGVGYTGELFF. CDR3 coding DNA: TGTGCCAGCGGGGTTGGCTACACCGGGGAGCTGTTTTTT.

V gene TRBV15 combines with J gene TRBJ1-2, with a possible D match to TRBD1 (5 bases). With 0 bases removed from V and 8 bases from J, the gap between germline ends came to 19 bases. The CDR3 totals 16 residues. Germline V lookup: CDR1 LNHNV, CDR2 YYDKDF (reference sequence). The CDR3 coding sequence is TGTGCCACCAGCAGAGATAGGATTAGGGGTCGGGACGGCTACACCTTC. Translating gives CATSRDRIRGRDGYTF.

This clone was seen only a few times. The CDR3 is CAWSITANYEAFF. For the CDR3, the DNA is TGTGCCTGGAGTATTACAGCTAACTATGAAGCTTTCTTT. This sequence joins TRBV30 and TRBJ1-1, with unresolved D. The germline V and J ends were trimmed by 2 bases and 7 bases, with 14 bases remaining between them. Germline values: CDR1 GTSNPN, CDR2 SVGIG (reference sequence). The CDR3 loop spans 13 amino acids.

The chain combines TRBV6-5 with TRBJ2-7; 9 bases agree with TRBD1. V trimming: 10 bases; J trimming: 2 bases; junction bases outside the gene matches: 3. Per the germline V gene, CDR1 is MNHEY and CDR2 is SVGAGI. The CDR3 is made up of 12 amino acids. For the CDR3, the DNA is TGTGCCACCCGACAGGGGGCCTACGAGCAGTACTTC. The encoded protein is CATRQGAYEQYF.

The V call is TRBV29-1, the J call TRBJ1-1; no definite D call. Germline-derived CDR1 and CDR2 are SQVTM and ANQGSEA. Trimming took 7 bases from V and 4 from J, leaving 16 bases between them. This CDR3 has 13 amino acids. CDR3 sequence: CSASPGGITEAFF. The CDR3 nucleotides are TGCAGCGCCTCCCCCGGCGGGATCACTGAAGCTTTCTTT.

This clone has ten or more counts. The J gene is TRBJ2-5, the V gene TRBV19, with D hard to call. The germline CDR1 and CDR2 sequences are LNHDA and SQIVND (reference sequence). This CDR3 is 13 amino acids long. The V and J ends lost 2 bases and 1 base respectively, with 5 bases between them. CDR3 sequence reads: CASSISSQETQYF. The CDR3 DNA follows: TGTGCCAGTAGTATAAGCAGCCAAGAGACCCAGTACTTC.

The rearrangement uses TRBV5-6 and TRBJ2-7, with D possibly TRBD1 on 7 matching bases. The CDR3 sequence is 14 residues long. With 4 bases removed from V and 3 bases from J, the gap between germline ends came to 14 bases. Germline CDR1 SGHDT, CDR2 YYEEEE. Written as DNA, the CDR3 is TGTGCCAGCAGCCAGACAGGGACTGGCTACGAGCAGTACTTC. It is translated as CASSQTGTGYEQYF.

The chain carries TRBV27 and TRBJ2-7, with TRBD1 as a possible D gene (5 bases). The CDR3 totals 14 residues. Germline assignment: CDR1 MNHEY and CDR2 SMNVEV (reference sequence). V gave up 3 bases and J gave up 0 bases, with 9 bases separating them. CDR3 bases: TGTGCCAGCAGTTTCGCAGGGTTCTCCTACGAGCAGTACTTC. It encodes CASSFAGFSYEQYF.

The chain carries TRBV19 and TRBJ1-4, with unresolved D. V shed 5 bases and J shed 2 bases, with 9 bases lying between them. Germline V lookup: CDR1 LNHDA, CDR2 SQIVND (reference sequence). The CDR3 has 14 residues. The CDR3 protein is CASSVGLTNEKLFF. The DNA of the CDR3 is TGTGCCAGTAGTGTTGGGCTGACTAATGAAAAACTGTTTTTT.